The sequence of this T cell receptor (beta chain) was determined in a study of tumor-infiltrating lymphocytes in localized non-small cell lung cancer. Study-level information: Resected tumor was paired with non-adjacent uninvolved lung from the same patient. General study results and limits: No T-cell fraction difference was seen between IM1 and IM2 tumors. Compared with uninvolved lung, tumors showed higher T cell infiltration by TCRbeta sequencing. Only some patients had TCR sequencing, depending on available tissue.

The CDR3 has 16 amino acids. Germline V lookup: CDR1 SGDLS, CDR2 YYNGEE. The V gene end was trimmed by 3 bases and the J gene end by 4 bases; junction bases not matched to a gene: 12. Worth noting for this clone: The antigen is not known.

Sequencing was performed with immunoSEQ multiplex PCR; in TCRdb, only in-frame clones are kept and a portion is missing. This sample yields around 6,500 clones, of which about 70% are seen a single time; about 8.5% belongs to the top ten. The receptor was isolated from a human donor with non-small cell lung cancer. Sequenced: uninvolved lung tissue not adjacent to the tumor. V usage is TRBV9 and J usage is TRBJ2-5, with TRBD2 matching over 7 bases. This CDR3 is CASSGLGGTQGETQYF. DNA of the CDR3: TGTGCCAGCAGCGGACTCGGGGGGACTCAGGGAGAGACCCAGTACTTC. The full variable domain, completed using reference TRBV9 and TRBJ2-5, is DSGVTQTPKHLITATGQRVTLRCSPRSGDLSVYWYQQSLDQGLQFLIQYYNGEERAKGNILERFSAQQFPDLHSELNLSSLELGDSALYFCASSGLGGTQGETQYFGPGTRLLVL.